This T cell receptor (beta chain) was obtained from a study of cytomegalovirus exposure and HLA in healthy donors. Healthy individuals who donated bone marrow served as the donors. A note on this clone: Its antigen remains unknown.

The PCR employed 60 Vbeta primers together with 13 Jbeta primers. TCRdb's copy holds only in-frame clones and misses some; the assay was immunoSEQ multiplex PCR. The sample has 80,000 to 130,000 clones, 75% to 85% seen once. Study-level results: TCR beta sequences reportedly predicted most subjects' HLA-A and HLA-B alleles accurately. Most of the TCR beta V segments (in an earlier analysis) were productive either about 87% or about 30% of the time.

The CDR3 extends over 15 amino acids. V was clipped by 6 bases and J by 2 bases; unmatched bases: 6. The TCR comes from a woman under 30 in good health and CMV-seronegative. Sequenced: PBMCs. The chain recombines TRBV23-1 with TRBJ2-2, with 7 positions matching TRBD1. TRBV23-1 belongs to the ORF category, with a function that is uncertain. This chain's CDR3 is CASRVLGGNTGELFF. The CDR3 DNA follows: TGCGCCAGCAGGGTTTTAGGGGGCAACACCGGGGAGCTGTTTTTT.